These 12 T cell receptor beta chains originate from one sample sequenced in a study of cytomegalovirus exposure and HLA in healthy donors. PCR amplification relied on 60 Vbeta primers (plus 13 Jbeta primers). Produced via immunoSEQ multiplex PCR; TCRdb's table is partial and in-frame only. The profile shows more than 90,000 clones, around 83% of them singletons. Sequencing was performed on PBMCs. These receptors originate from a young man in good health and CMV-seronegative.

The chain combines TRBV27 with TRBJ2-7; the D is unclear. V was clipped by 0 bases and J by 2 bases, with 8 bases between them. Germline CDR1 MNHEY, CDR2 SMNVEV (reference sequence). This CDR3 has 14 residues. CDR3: CASSLSRNAYEQYF. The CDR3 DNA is TGTGCCAGCAGTTTATCGAGGAACGCCTACGAGCAGTACTTC.

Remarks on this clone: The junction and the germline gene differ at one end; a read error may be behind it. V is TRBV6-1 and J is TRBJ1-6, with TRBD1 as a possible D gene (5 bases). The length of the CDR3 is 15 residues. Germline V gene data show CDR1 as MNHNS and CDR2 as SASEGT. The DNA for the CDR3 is TGTGCCATCAGTGGTCAGGGTTCCTATAATTCACCCCTCCACTTT. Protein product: CAISGQGSYNSPLHF.

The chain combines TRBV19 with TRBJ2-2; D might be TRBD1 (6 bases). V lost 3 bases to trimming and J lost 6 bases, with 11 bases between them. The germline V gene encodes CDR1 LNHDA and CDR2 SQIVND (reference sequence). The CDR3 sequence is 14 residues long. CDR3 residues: CASSMGTGSGELFF. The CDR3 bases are TGTGCCAGTAGTATGGGAACAGGGTCCGGGGAGCTGTTTTTT.

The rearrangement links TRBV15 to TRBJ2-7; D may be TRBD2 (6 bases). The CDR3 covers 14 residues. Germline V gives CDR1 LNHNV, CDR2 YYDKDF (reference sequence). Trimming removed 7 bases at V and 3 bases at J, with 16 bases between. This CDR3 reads CATTSPGLDYEQYF. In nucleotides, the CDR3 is TGTGCCACCACCTCGCCGGGACTCGACTACGAGCAGTACTTC. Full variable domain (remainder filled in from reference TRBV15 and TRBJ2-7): DAMVIQNPRYQVTQFGKPVTLSCSQTLNHNVMYWYQQKSSQAPKLLFHYYDKDFNNEADTPDNFQSRRPNTSFCFLDIRSPGLGDTAMYLCATTSPGLDYEQYFGPGTRLTVT.

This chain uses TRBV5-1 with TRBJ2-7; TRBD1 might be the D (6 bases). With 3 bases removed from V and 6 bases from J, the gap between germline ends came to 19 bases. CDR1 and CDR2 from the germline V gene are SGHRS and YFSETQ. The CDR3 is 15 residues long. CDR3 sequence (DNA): TGCGCCAGCAGCTCCACCGGGACACCCGGGACCGAGCAGTACTTC. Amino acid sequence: CASSSTGTPGTEQYF.

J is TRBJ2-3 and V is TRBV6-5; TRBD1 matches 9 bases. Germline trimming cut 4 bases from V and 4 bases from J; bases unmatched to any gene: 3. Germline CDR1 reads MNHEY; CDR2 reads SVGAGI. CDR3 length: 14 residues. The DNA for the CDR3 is TGTGCCAGCAGTTCCACAGGGGGCGCAGATACGCAGTATTTT. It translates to CASSSTGGADTQYF.

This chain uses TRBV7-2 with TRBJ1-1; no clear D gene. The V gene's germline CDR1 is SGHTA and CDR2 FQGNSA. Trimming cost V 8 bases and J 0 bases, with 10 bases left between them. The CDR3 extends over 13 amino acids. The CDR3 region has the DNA TGTGCCAGCCGCTACACGATGAACACTGAAGCTTTCTTT. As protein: CASRYTMNTEAFF.

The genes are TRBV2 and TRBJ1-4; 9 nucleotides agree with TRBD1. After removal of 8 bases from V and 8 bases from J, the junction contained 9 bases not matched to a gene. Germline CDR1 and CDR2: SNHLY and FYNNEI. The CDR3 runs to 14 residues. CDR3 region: CASGPGQGPEKLFF. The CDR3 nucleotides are TGTGCCAGCGGCCCGGGACAGGGCCCCGAAAAACTGTTTTTT.

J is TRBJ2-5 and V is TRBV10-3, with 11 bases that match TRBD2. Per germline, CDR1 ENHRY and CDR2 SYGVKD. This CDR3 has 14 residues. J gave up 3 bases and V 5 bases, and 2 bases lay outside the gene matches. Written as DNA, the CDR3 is TGTGCCATCAGTACTAGCGGGAGCGAAGAGACCCAGTACTTC. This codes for CAISTSGSEETQYF.

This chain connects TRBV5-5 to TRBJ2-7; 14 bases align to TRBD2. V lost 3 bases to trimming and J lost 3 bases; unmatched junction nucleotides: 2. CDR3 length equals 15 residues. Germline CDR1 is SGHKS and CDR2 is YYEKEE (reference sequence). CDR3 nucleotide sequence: TGTGCCAGCAGCTGGGGACTAGCGGGGGTCTACGAGCAGTACTTC. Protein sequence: CASSWGLAGVYEQYF.

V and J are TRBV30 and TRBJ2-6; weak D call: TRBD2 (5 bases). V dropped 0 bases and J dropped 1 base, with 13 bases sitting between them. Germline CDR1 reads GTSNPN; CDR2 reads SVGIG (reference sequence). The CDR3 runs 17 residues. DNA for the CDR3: TGTGCCTGGAGTGTACTAGGGTACTATTCTGGGGCCAACGTCCTGACTTTC. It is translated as CAWSVLGYYSGANVLTF.

As DNA, the CDR3 is TGTGCCAGCAGCCCCCGCGGGGGAACTAACTATGGCTACACCTTC. It codes for CASSPRGGTNYGYTF. The rearrangement links TRBV7-9 to TRBJ1-2; D possibly corresponds to TRBD1 (5 bases). V was pared by 5 bases and J by 0 bases, with 13 bases between. CDR1 is SEHNR and CDR2 is FQNEAQ in the germline V gene (reference sequence). The CDR3 has 15 residues.